Below, 18 T cell receptor beta chains from the same sample are listed, as sequenced in a study of T-cell memory formation after mild COVID-19. Via MiXCR, TCRdb re-called the 5' RACE reads, giving one row per CDR3 protein. The data show 350,000 to 400,000 distinct CDR3 sequences, roughly 21% seen once. Sequenced: PBMCs or a T cell subset sorted from them (not recorded which). The receptors were sampled from an adult woman who had mild COVID-19 (a few samples of this study predate the infection). Cell type and time point are not known.

In this sample, this clonotype turned up a few times. The V call is TRBV29-1, the J call TRBJ1-2; 8 positions agree with TRBD1. The V segment lost 5 bases and the J segment 3 bases; nucleotides outside the gene matches: 11. The CDR3 contains 15 residues. In germline, CDR1 is SQVTM, CDR2 ANQGSEA. This CDR3 reads CSVQDREMSYYGYTF. DNA of the CDR3: TGCAGCGTTCAGGACAGGGAAATGTCCTACTATGGCTACACCTTC.

The CDR3 DNA is TGTGCCAGCAGTAACGGGGCCGGTAACAACTATGGCTACACCTTC. Residues: CASSNGAGNNYGYTF. The V gene is TRBV6-5, the J gene TRBJ1-2; D possibly corresponds to TRBD1 (5 bases). Germline assignment: CDR1 MNHEY and CDR2 SVGAGI. Trimming stripped 5 bases from V and 2 bases from J, with 15 bases between. The CDR3 length is 15 residues.

This rearrangement joins TRBV13 to TRBJ2-1; D is ambiguous. The CDR3 is 15 residues long. The V gene lost 5 bases and the J gene lost 0 bases, with 11 bases spanning the gap. The germline V gene has CDR1 PRHDT and CDR2 FYEKMQ (reference sequence). Written as DNA, the CDR3 is TGTGCCAGCAGCCAAAGACCCAGCTCCTACAATGAGCAGTTCTTC. As protein: CASSQRPSSYNEQFF.

The chain carries TRBV30 and TRBJ2-7; TRBD1 agrees at 8 bases. The CDR3 has 16 amino acids. Trimming took 2 bases from V and 4 from J; bases not matched to a gene: 13. Germline CDR1 is GTSNPN and CDR2 is SVGIG (reference sequence). CDR3 region: CAWSLPRDRRSYEQYF. CDR3 in DNA: TGTGCCTGGAGTTTACCCCGGGACAGGAGGTCATACGAGCAGTACTTC.

The genes are TRBV12-3 or TRBV12-4 and TRBJ1-6, with D tentatively TRBD1 (5 bases). The CDR3 contains 15 residues. The germline V and J ends were trimmed by 4 bases and 6 bases, with 13 bases remaining between them. CDR3 in amino acids: CASSSTESFNSPLHF. The CDR3, as DNA: TGTGCCAGCAGTTCGACAGAAAGCTTTAATTCACCCCTCCACTTT.

Written as DNA, the CDR3 is TGCGCCAGCAGGCCCGTAACAGGGGCCTACGAGCAGTACTTC. Its translation: CASRPVTGAYEQYF. The chain links TRBV5-1 to TRBJ2-7; TRBD1 matches 7 bases. CDR1 and CDR2 (germline): SGHRS, YFSETQ. The length of the CDR3 is 14 residues. With V trimmed by 5 bases and J by 2 bases, 7 bases remained unmatched.

This chain connects TRBV7-2 to TRBJ2-7; D perhaps matches TRBD1 (5 bases). Germline CDR1 SGHTA, CDR2 FQGNSA. Trimming left V 3 bases short and J 4 bases short, with 16 bases between. The CDR3 has 15 residues. The CDR3: CASSFDSSPIYEQYF. The CDR3 DNA reads TGTGCCAGCAGCTTCGACAGTTCCCCCATATACGAGCAGTACTTC. Full variable domain (outside the CDR3, taken from reference TRBV7-2 and TRBJ2-7): GAGVSQSPSNKVTEKGKDVELRCDPISGHTALYWYRQSLGQGLEFLIYFQGNSAPDKSGLPSDRFSAERTGGSVSTLTIQRTQQEDSAVYLCASSFDSSPIYEQYFGPGTRLTVT.

CDR3 bases: TGTGCCAGCAGCTTAGCGGGGTCCTTGAACACTGAAGCTTTCTTT. Its translation: CASSLAGSLNTEAFF. This sequence joins TRBV5-6 and TRBJ1-1; D gene ambiguous. CDR1 and CDR2 (germline): SGHDT, YYEEEE. V was pared by 2 bases and J by 0 bases, with 11 bases between. CDR3 size: 15 residues.

This clonotype was counted a few times. The chain is built from TRBV4-3 and TRBJ2-3; TRBD2 aligns across 7 bases. Trimming cost V 3 bases and J 0 bases; bases outside gene matches: 9. CDR3 length: 17 residues. The V gene's germline CDR1 is LGHNA and CDR2 YSLEER. The DNA for the CDR3 is TGCGCCAGCAGCCATGGAGGGAGGGCCTCAAGCACAGATACGCAGTATTTT. It specifies CASSHGGRASSTDTQYF.

This clonotype showed up just a few times. This chain uses TRBV7-9 with TRBJ2-1; D unclear. The V gene's germline CDR1 is SEHNR and CDR2 FQNEAQ (reference sequence). The CDR3 has 13 residues. The V and J ends lost 3 bases and 10 bases respectively, with 13 bases between them. CDR3 residues: CASSLGVVDEQFF. The CDR3 bases are TGTGCCAGCAGCTTGGGTGTGGTCGACGAGCAGTTCTTC.

In this sample, this clonotype turned up many times. This rearrangement joins TRBV7-9 to TRBJ2-7, with a weak D call TRBD2 (6 bases). The V end was cut by 1 base, the J end by 4 bases, with 17 bases between. The CDR3 contains 16 residues. Germline values: CDR1 SEHNR, CDR2 FQNEAQ (reference sequence). The CDR3 protein is CASSLGDAGSRYEQYF. CDR3 nucleotides: TGTGCCAGCAGCTTAGGGGATGCGGGGAGTAGGTACGAGCAGTACTTC.

The chain recombines TRBV11-3 with TRBJ2-5; D gene unclear. This CDR3 has 14 residues. Germline-derived CDR1 and CDR2 are SGHNT and YENEEA. V was clipped by 2 bases and J by 5 bases, with 12 bases between them. The CDR3 sequence: CASSLSLLEETQYF. CDR3 nucleotide sequence: TGTGCCAGCAGCTTATCCCTCCTTGAGGAGACCCAGTACTTC.

This clonotype was counted between two and nine times. V is TRBV29-1 and J is TRBJ2-7; D might be TRBD1 (6 bases). Trimming removed 4 bases at V and 6 bases at J, with 13 bases between. The length of the CDR3 is 12 residues. Germline V gene lookup returns CDR1 SQVTM and CDR2 ANQGSEA. The CDR3 loop is CSVVFQGTEQYF. Here the CDR3 DNA reads TGCAGCGTTGTGTTCCAGGGGACCGAGCAGTACTTC.

This chain uses TRBV11-3 with TRBJ2-1; 14 bases agree with TRBD2. The J segment lost 6 bases and the V segment lost 5 bases, leaving 15 bases of the junction unmatched. The CDR3 totals 19 residues. From germline, CDR1 is SGHNT and CDR2 YENEEA. The CDR3 protein is CASSPQTGLAGDEANEQFF. The CDR3 nucleotides read TGTGCCAGCAGCCCACAGACGGGACTAGCGGGAGATGAGGCCAATGAGCAGTTCTTC. The full variable domain, with the rest looked up from reference TRBV11-3 and TRBJ2-1, is EAGVVQSPRYKIIEKKQPVAFWCNPISGHNTLYWYLQNLGQGPELLIRYENEEAVDDSQLPKDRFSAERLKGVDSTLKIQPAELGDSAVYLCASSPQTGLAGDEANEQFFGPGTRLTVL.

This clonotype was picked up a small number of times. The rearrangement links TRBV27 to TRBJ1-1; TRBD1 matches 9 bases. The CDR3 consists of 14 residues. Germline values: CDR1 MNHEY, CDR2 SMNVEV (reference sequence). After removal of 6 bases from V and 6 bases from J, the junction contained 8 bases not matched to a gene. The CDR3 sequence: CASSPGTGIAEAFF. CDR3 DNA sequence: TGTGCCAGCAGCCCCGGGACAGGGATCGCTGAAGCTTTCTTT.

The rearrangement joins TRBV9 to TRBJ2-1; maybe TRBD2 (6 bases). The CDR3 is made up of 15 amino acids. Germline V CDR1 and CDR2: SGDLS, YYNGEE. The ends were cut back, 3 bases at V and 5 bases at J, with 15 bases in the middle. CDR3 DNA: TGTGCCAGCAGCGCGTTTAGCGGAGCTCACAATGAGCAGTTCTTC. This gives the protein CASSAFSGAHNEQFF.

This clonotype was counted a few times. The chain links TRBV5-1 to TRBJ2-1; TRBD2 aligns across 8 bases. The CDR3 has 15 amino acids. Germline CDR1 and CDR2: SGHRS and YFSETQ. After removal of 7 bases from V and 6 bases from J, the junction contained 12 bases not matched to a gene. CDR3 in DNA: TGCGCCAGCCGCGGAGCCAGCGGGAGTCTCAATGAGCAGTTCTTC. It specifies CASRGASGSLNEQFF.

The DNA of the CDR3 is TGTGCCAGCAGTTCCCGGGACAGGAGCTCCTACGAGCAGTACTTC. It yields the protein CASSSRDRSSYEQYF. The rearrangement links TRBV6-5 to TRBJ2-7; 8 bases align to TRBD1. Per the germline V gene, CDR1 is MNHEY and CDR2 is SVGAGI. The CDR3 runs to 15 residues. The J segment lost 0 bases and the V segment lost 4 bases, leaving 5 bases of the junction unmatched.